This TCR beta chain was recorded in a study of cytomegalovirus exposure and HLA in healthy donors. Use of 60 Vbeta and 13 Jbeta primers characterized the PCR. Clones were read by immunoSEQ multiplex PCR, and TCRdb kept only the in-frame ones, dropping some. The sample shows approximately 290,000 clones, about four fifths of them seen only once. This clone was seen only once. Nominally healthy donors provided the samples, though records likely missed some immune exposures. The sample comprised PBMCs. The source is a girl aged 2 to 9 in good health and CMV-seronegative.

CDR3: CASSLSSGLDTQYF. DNA of the CDR3: TGTGCCAGCAGTTTATCCTCGGGGTTAGATACGCAGTATTTT. V is TRBV28 and J is TRBJ2-3, with a weak D call TRBD2 (5 bases). Trimming cost V 1 base and J 5 bases, with 10 bases left between them. The CDR3 totals 14 residues. Per germline, CDR1 MDHEN and CDR2 SYDVKM.